This T cell receptor beta chain was captured in a study of CDR3 diversity in severe acne. Germline V lookup: CDR1 SEHNR, CDR2 FQNEAQ (reference sequence). Between the trimmed V and J ends, which lost 5 bases and 3 bases, there was a span of 11 bases. The CDR3 has 13 residues. TCRdb reanalysed the PCR reads using MiXCR and keeps one entry per CDR3 protein. In the table there are approximately 84,000 distinct CDR3 sequences, under 65% of which are singletons. Sequencing was performed on blood. The V and J genes are TRBV7-9 and TRBJ2-7, with D possibly TRBD2 on 5 matching bases. This clonotype originated in a male donor in good health, without acne. The CDR3 DNA reads TGTGCCAGCAGCAACGAGGGCCTCTACGAGCAGTACTTC. Amino acids: CASSNEGLYEQYF.